This T cell receptor beta chain was profiled in a study of brain T cells in children with intractable seizures. General observations from the study: Pre-surgery blood may have been undersampled, hiding some clones.

CDR3 size: 16 residues. V shed 2 bases and J shed 0 bases, with 11 bases lying between them. From germline, CDR1 is MNHNS and CDR2 SASEGT. Assay used: immunoSEQ multiplex PCR; TCRdb lists only in-frame clones, some missing. The sample lists around 80,000 clones; under 95% were seen once. The sequenced cases were selected for having the highest brain T cell transcript signatures. Patients received at least one anti-epileptic drug before surgery. Remarks on this clone: What it recognizes is unknown.

The receptor comes from a girl aged 2-15 years with Rasmussen encephalitis and intractable seizures. This specimen consisted of peripheral blood, obtained at surgery. The V gene is TRBV6-1, the J gene TRBJ1-5; tentatively, D is TRBD1 (5 bases). The CDR3 protein is CASSEWGPNSNQPQHF. The CDR3 bases are TGTGCCAGCAGTGAATGGGGACCGAATAGCAATCAGCCCCAGCATTTT.